The sample holds one count of the clone carrying this TCR beta chain. V gave up 5 bases and J gave up 2 bases; unmatched junction bases: 10. The CDR3 covers 16 residues. Germline CDR1 and CDR2: SGHTA and FQGNSA. Per the original data handling: Amplification of reference gene primers provided the estimated nucleated cell counts. Only in-frame clones appear in the TCRdb table, and some are missing; sequencing was by immunoSEQ multiplex PCR. The V and J calls and clone size were taken over from that table, and D and trimming were inferred from the DNA. Of more than 300,000 clones in the sample, roughly nine tenths were seen once. This entry is derived from a study of blood T cell repertoires in COVID-19.

The origin of this receptor is a woman in her thirties or forties who had been exposed to COVID-19. The source material was PBMCs or T cells enriched from blood (not recorded which). This chain links TRBV7-2 with TRBJ2-5; 8 nucleotides agree with TRBD1. The CDR3: CASSLQGASRQETQYF. CDR3 nucleotide sequence: TGTGCCAGCAGCCTTCAGGGGGCGTCTAGACAAGAGACCCAGTACTTC.